The 14 T cell receptor beta chains in this list originate from one sample, sequenced in a study of identical twins. In TCRdb, the 5' RACE reads were re-called with MiXCR into one record per CDR3 protein. The data contain 200,000 to 300,000 distinct CDR3 sequences, roughly 7% of them singletons. These data were likewise used in another study, on yellow fever vaccine responses in identical twins.

Sequencing was done on a sample of memory (CD45RO+) T cells sorted from blood. These receptors came from a woman aged 18-35 years in good health.

This chain uses TRBV20-1 with TRBJ2-7; D not resolved. The CDR3 sequence is 14 residues long. Germline assignment: CDR1 DFQATT and CDR2 SNEGSKA (reference sequence). V was trimmed by 1 base and J by 2 bases, leaving 12 bases between them. This CDR3 is CSARVGWQTYEQYV. CDR3 DNA sequence: TGCAGTGCTAGAGTGGGTTGGCAAACCTACGAGCAGTACGTC.

This clonotype was detected only a few times. This chain joins TRBV9 and TRBJ2-1, with TRBD2 matching 12 bases. CDR1 and CDR2 from the germline V gene are SGDLS and YYNGEE. This CDR3 comprises 17 residues. Trimming took 1 base from V and 5 from J; bases not matched to a gene: 7. Here the CDR3 DNA reads TGTGCCAGCAGCGTATTAGGGACTAGCGGGTCTGACAATGAGCAGTTCTTC. This sequence encodes CASSVLGTSGSDNEQFF.

CDR3 residues: CASTPGTGSGNTIYF. The CDR3 DNA follows: TGTGCCAGCACCCCGGGGACAGGAAGTGGAAACACCATATATTTT. J is TRBJ1-3 and V is TRBV3-1, with TRBD1 matching over 8 bases. Unmatched junction bases numbered 8, after V lost 7 bases and J lost 3 bases. The CDR3 is 15 amino acids. CDR1 and CDR2 from the germline V gene are LGHDT and YNNKEL (reference sequence).

A word on this clonotype: This clone may be a read error of a much larger clone one base away. The rearrangement joins TRBV4-1 to TRBJ2-3; maybe TRBD2 (5 bases). This CDR3 is 16 amino acids long. V lost 1 base, J lost 0 bases, and 11 bases lay in between. Germline V gives CDR1 MGHRA, CDR2 YSYEKL. DNA of the CDR3: TGCGCCAGCAGCCAAGTGGGGTGGGAGAGCACAGATACGCAGTATTTT. Amino acid sequence: CASSQVGWESTDTQYF.

This clonotype came up many times. This sequence joins TRBV12-5 and TRBJ2-1; perhaps TRBD2 as D (6 bases). Trimming removed 7 bases at V and 7 bases at J, with 26 bases between. The CDR3 totals 17 residues. Germline values: CDR1 LGHNT, CDR2 FRNRAP. The CDR3 region is CASVSGGGTPDWNEQFF. The CDR3 DNA is TGTGCTAGTGTCTCTGGTGGCGGGACCCCAGACTGGAATGAGCAGTTCTTC.

This clonotype was recorded at least ten times. V usage is TRBV2 and J usage is TRBJ2-1, with D unresolved. V was shortened by 2 bases and J by 11 bases, with 10 bases between the two germline ends. The CDR3 length is 12 residues. The germline CDR1 and CDR2 sequences are SNHLY and FYNNEI. The CDR3 coding sequence is TGTGCCAGCAGTGAAATGGCGAAAAAGCAGTTCTTC. It yields the protein CASSEMAKKQFF.

This sequence joins TRBV28 and TRBJ2-7; TRBD2 agrees at 16 bases. Trimming at V came to 4 bases and at J to 0 bases, leaving 6 bases not matched to a gene. CDR1 is MDHEN and CDR2 is SYDVKM in the germline V gene. This CDR3 contains 18 residues. The CDR3 DNA follows: TGTGCCAGCAGTTCCCCGGGACTAGCGGGAGGGTCCTCCTACGAGCAGTACTTC. This gives the protein CASSSPGLAGGSSYEQYF.

This clonotype was detected only a few times. This rearrangement joins TRBV19 to TRBJ2-1; D ambiguous. The CDR3 spans 12 residues. CDR1 and CDR2 (germline): LNHDA, SQIVND (reference sequence). Between the trimmed V and J ends, which lost 5 bases and 6 bases, there was a span of 8 bases. This CDR3 is CASSLAVNEQFF. The CDR3 nucleotides are TGTGCCAGTAGTTTAGCCGTCAATGAGCAGTTCTTC.

This clonotype was seen a few times. The J gene is TRBJ2-3, the V gene TRBV29-1; 9 positions match TRBD2. CDR3 length: 15 amino acids. Germline assignment: CDR1 SQVTM and CDR2 ANQGSEA. J was trimmed by 0 bases and V by 4 bases; bases with no gene match: 5. As DNA, the CDR3 is TGCAGCGTTGGGGGGACTAGCCATAGCACAGATACGCAGTATTTT. This encodes CSVGGTSHSTDTQYF.

This clonotype was picked up many times. V and J are TRBV5-1 and TRBJ2-5, with D hard to call. The CDR3 is 13 amino acids. The V gene's germline CDR1 is SGHRS and CDR2 YFSETQ. Trimming cost V 4 bases and J 1 base, with 8 bases left between them. This CDR3 reads CASSTTLQETQYF. The CDR3 DNA is TGCGCCAGCAGCACGACCCTCCAAGAGACCCAGTACTTC.

This clonotype was seen many times. This sequence joins TRBV5-1 and TRBJ2-5; 9 nucleotides agree with TRBD2. Germline V gene data show CDR1 as SGHRS and CDR2 as YFSETQ. Germline trimming cut 2 bases from V and 5 bases from J; bases unmatched to any gene: 7. This CDR3 has 15 residues. The CDR3 region is CASSFLAGGLETQYF. DNA of the CDR3: TGCGCCAGCAGCTTCCTTGCGGGGGGGCTTGAGACCCAGTACTTC.

This clonotype was seen many times. This rearrangement joins TRBV28 to TRBJ2-3; D tentatively reads TRBD1 or TRBD2 (5 bases each). The CDR3 runs 15 residues. Germline CDR1 is MDHEN and CDR2 is SYDVKM. Trimming cost V 4 bases and J 2 bases, with 13 bases left between them. The CDR3 bases are TGTGCCAGCAGTTCCCCGACAGACTACACAGATACGCAGTATTTT. Amino acids: CASSSPTDYTDTQYF.

CDR3 DNA: TGCAGTGCAACCTCAGGGGGCTTTACTGAAGCTTTCTTT. Amino acid sequence: CSATSGGFTEAFF. This chain connects TRBV20-1 to TRBJ1-1; 8 nucleotides match TRBD1. The CDR3 runs to 13 residues. With V trimmed by 6 bases and J by 5 bases, 8 bases remained unmatched. CDR1 and CDR2 from the germline V gene are DFQATT and SNEGSKA (reference sequence).

This clonotype was detected many times. The V call is TRBV7-2, the J call TRBJ1-2; TRBD1 is a possible D gene (5 bases). In germline, CDR1 is SGHTA, CDR2 FQGNSA. Trimming removed 3 bases at V and 4 bases at J, with 15 bases between. The CDR3 runs to 15 residues. The CDR3 loop reads CASSFSGAQFYGYTF. For the CDR3, the DNA is TGTGCCAGCAGCTTTTCCGGGGCGCAGTTCTATGGCTACACCTTC.